Detailed here is one T cell receptor beta chain. Its antigen is not known. This CDR3 comprises 14 residues. Germline lookup yields CDR1 MNHNS and CDR2 SASEGT. V gave up 6 bases and J gave up 2 bases; unmatched junction bases: 0. Source study methods: A classifier of distant metastasis in papillary thyroid cancer was built from CDR3 differences (across clinicopathological groups). TCRdb re-analyzed the PCR reads using MiXCR. TCRdb, not the original authors, processed these V and J calls. The sample carries about 34,000 clones, more than 15% recorded once. The data were taken from a study of metastatic and nonmetastatic thyroid tumors. Study background: Malignant thyroid and benign thyroid patients provided blood and tumor or nodule tissue whose repertoires were compared.

Each patient went into thyroid surgery without having received any treatment. Study-wide results and caveats: Malignant tumors reportedly showed significantly higher TCR beta diversity than benign nodules in both blood and tumor.

The TCR was taken from a female donor with papillary thyroid cancer or a benign thyroid nodule (not recorded which). Some clones in this sample may be carry-over from other donors' samples. The rearrangement uses TRBV6-1 and TRBJ2-7, with 14 bases fitting TRBD2. The sample comprised blood. The CDR3 DNA follows: TGTGCCAGCAGGACTAGCGGGAGGGCCTACGAGCAGTACTTC. Protein sequence: CASRTSGRAYEQYF.